This T cell receptor (beta chain) appears in the sequencing data of a study of T-cell reconstitution after alpha-beta-depleted transplantation in children. TCRbeta library preparation incorporated unique molecular identifiers. TCRdb itself ran the PCR reads through MiXCR, one entry per CDR3 protein. The sample lists about 980,000 distinct CDR3 sequences; about 31% were seen once. Study-level findings and limits: The study traced high day-60 TCRbeta diversity in some patients to surviving recipient T cells and thymic progenitors. Most T-cell counts and diversity one year after the transplant came from T cells that were newly produced. Expanded graft clones, several hundred of them, were reportedly the source of alpha-beta T cells about two months after transplant.

Trimming cost V 3 bases and J 4 bases, with 16 bases left between them. From germline, CDR1 is SGHRS and CDR2 YFSETQ. The CDR3 spans 15 residues. In its sample, this clonotype was seen a few times. Its specificity is unknown. Sequencing was performed on PBMCs, mostly from graft donor cells, taken 360 days after TCRalphabeta/CD19-depleted stem cell transplant. The chain has TRBV5-1 and TRBJ1-2; D is ambiguous. The TCR was taken from a boy younger than two who had a stem cell transplant for SCID, so the T cells may come from the graft donor. The CDR3 sequence is CASSWSLGSRYGYTF. Here the CDR3 DNA reads TGCGCCAGCAGCTGGTCATTAGGGTCGCGCTATGGCTACACCTTC.